Listed below are T cell receptor beta chains from one sample, sequenced in a study of T cells expressing NK-cell markers. TCRdb reprocessed the 5' RACE reads and keeps a single row for each CDR3 protein, giving no DNA. The sample has about 550,000 distinct CDR3 sequences. Sequenced input: blood T cells: a sorted CD56 or NKG2C T cell subset, CD4+ or CD8+ T cells, or bulk PBMC T cells (not recorded which). Receptors originate from a man between 18 and 29 years old in good health. Each CDR3 is given with its conserved first and last residue. The order of the fields is V gene, J gene, CDR3 length, CDR3 protein.

V gene: TRBV20-1; J gene: TRBJ2-7; CDR3 length: 14; CDR3 protein: CSARGGTDFYEQYF
V gene: TRBV20-1; J gene: TRBJ2-1; CDR3 length: 15; CDR3 protein: CSAREGLADYNEQFF
V gene: TRBV7-2; J gene: TRBJ1-1; CDR3 length: 13; CDR3 protein: CASSPQGWTEAFF
V gene: TRBV12-3/TRBV12-4; J gene: TRBJ2-1; CDR3 length: 15; CDR3 protein: CASSSEREWRYEQFF
V gene: TRBV12-3/TRBV12-4; J gene: TRBJ2-7; CDR3 length: 17; CDR3 protein: CASSRQLALAGGYEQYF
V gene: TRBV4-2; J gene: TRBJ1-1; CDR3 length: 17; CDR3 protein: CASRVLDRGLENTEAFF
V gene: TRBV6-2/TRBV6-3; J gene: TRBJ2-2; CDR3 length: 14; CDR3 protein: CASSYPDSTGELFF
V gene: TRBV29-1; J gene: TRBJ2-2; CDR3 length: 15; CDR3 protein: CSVRDPRRGTGELFF
V gene: TRBV15; J gene: TRBJ1-6; CDR3 length: 16; CDR3 protein: CATRSPRAPTNSPLHF
V gene: TRBV4-3; J gene: TRBJ1-1; CDR3 length: 16; CDR3 protein: CASSQDSGRGYTEAFF
V gene: TRBV5-1; J gene: TRBJ2-5; CDR3 length: 14; CDR3 protein: CASSLAQVAETQYF
V gene: TRBV5-1; J gene: TRBJ2-1; CDR3 length: 16; CDR3 protein: CASSWGTGGRNNEQFF
V gene: TRBV5-5; J gene: TRBJ1-2; CDR3 length: 15; CDR3 protein: CASSVQTGSAGGYTF
V gene: TRBV27; J gene: TRBJ1-5; CDR3 length: 15; CDR3 protein: CASSLGQSGNQPQHF
V gene: TRBV7-9; J gene: TRBJ2-3; CDR3 length: 14; CDR3 protein: CASSLGEPTDTQYF
V gene: TRBV12-3/TRBV12-4; J gene: TRBJ2-1; CDR3 length: 14; CDR3 protein: CASSLRTANNEQFF
V gene: TRBV5-1; J gene: TRBJ2-3; CDR3 length: 19; CDR3 protein: CASSFEGLAGGPSTDTQYF
V gene: TRBV9; J gene: TRBJ2-5; CDR3 length: 15; CDR3 protein: CASSEGLAGGETQYF
V gene: TRBV5-1; J gene: TRBJ1-6; CDR3 length: 14; CDR3 protein: CASSSTGDNSPLHF
V gene: TRBV12-3/TRBV12-4; J gene: TRBJ1-4; CDR3 length: 14; CDR3 protein: CASSFQGAREKLFF
V gene: TRBV18; J gene: TRBJ2-1; CDR3 length: 13; CDR3 protein: CASSPDRLADMFF
V gene: TRBV6-1; J gene: TRBJ2-3; CDR3 length: 15; CDR3 protein: CASSVRTGGLDTQYF
V gene: TRBV29-1; J gene: TRBJ2-3; CDR3 length: 12; CDR3 protein: CSVERGPDTQYF